These 10 T cell receptor beta chains originate from one sample sequenced in a study of molecular identifiers for immune sequencing clone quantification. TCRdb itself ran the PCR reads through MiXCR, one entry per CDR3 protein. This sample has under 350,000 distinct CDR3 sequences; 24% occur once, and the top ten carry roughly 0.7%. Specimen: naive CD8+ T cells from blood, with Jurkat cell RNA spiked in. Subset here: FACS-sorted CD8+CD4-CCR7+CD45RA+ naive T cells. The receptor source for this set is a human donor in good health. Some libraries in this study had Jurkat cell RNA spiked in.

In this sample, this clonotype turned up many times. The DNA for the CDR3 is TGCGCCAGCAGTGAGCTTCCAGGGGGCACAGATACGCAGTATTTT. Residues: CASSELPGGTDTQYF. This chain uses TRBV10-2 with TRBJ2-3; TRBD1 might be the D (6 bases). The V gene's germline CDR1 is WSHSY and CDR2 SAAADI. CDR3 length equals 15 residues. V lost 2 bases to trimming and J lost 1 base, with 10 bases between them.

The chain is built from TRBV11-2 and TRBJ2-1; the D is unclear. There are 14 residues in the CDR3. Trimming stripped 1 base from V and 2 bases from J, with 6 bases between. Germline V gives CDR1 SGHAT, CDR2 FQNNGV. The chain's CDR3 is CASSLGTPYNEQFF. The CDR3, as DNA: TGTGCCAGCAGCTTAGGTACCCCCTACAATGAGCAGTTCTTC.

As to this clonotype: No conserved phenylalanine or tryptophan ends this CDR3, so it is likely a read error. The gene calls are TRBV6-5 and TRBJ2-1, with 8 bases identical to TRBD2. Per the germline V gene, CDR1 is MNHEY and CDR2 is SVGAGI. Trimming at V came to 0 bases and at J to 7 bases, leaving 8 bases not matched to a gene. The CDR3 length is 16 residues. The CDR3 loop is CASSYSTLADDNEQFL. CDR3 sequence (DNA): TGTGCCAGCAGTTACTCGACACTAGCGGATGATAATGAGCAGTTCTTG.

This clonotype was observed many times. The chain is built from TRBV20-1 and TRBJ2-2; D is unresolved. The V end was cut by 0 bases, the J end by 5 bases, with 16 bases between. The V gene's germline CDR1 is DFQATT and CDR2 SNEGSKA (reference sequence). There are 16 residues in the CDR3. This CDR3 is CSARDDRVDRTGELFF. The DNA for the CDR3 is TGCAGTGCTAGAGATGACCGGGTGGACCGTACCGGGGAGCTGTTTTTT.

The V call is TRBV5-1, the J call TRBJ2-1; TRBD1 matches 8 bases. Trimming removed 3 bases from V and 8 bases from J; junction bases left unmatched: 7. Germline V lookup: CDR1 SGHRS, CDR2 YFSETQ. This CDR3 comprises 14 residues. The CDR3 coding sequence is TGCGCCAGCAGCTACGGGACAGGACTGGATGAGCAGTTCTTC. Translation gives CASSYGTGLDEQFF.

This clonotype was found a few times. This chain links TRBV7-9 with TRBJ2-7; the D is unclear. Deletions cut 5 bases from V and 0 bases from J, with 14 bases between. Germline lookup yields CDR1 SEHNR and CDR2 FQNEAQ (reference sequence). The CDR3 is 15 residues long. The CDR3 DNA follows: TGTGCCAGCAGCCCGTTTGGTGGGCTCTCCTACGAGCAGTACTTC. Its translation is CASSPFGGLSYEQYF.

The chain joins TRBV18 to TRBJ2-1, with 8 bases that match TRBD2. The CDR3 runs 18 residues. The ends lost 4 bases at V and 0 bases at J; junction bases unmatched: 11. The germline CDR1 and CDR2 sequences are KGHSH and LQKENI. CDR3 sequence: CASSLKPTSAYSYNEQFF. The CDR3 bases are TGTGCCAGCTCACTCAAGCCGACTAGCGCCTACTCCTACAATGAGCAGTTCTTC.

This clonotype was found a few times. The V and J genes are TRBV19 and TRBJ2-2; either TRBD1 or TRBD2 may supply D (6 bases each). The CDR3 sequence is 15 residues long. The germline V gene encodes CDR1 LNHDA and CDR2 SQIVND (reference sequence). V was clipped by 3 bases and J by 4 bases, with 12 bases between them. The CDR3 here is CASSMEGGRTGELFF. The CDR3 nucleotides read TGTGCCAGTAGTATGGAGGGGGGCCGCACCGGGGAGCTGTTTTTT.

This clonotype was detected a few times. V is TRBV9 and J is TRBJ2-5, with TRBD1 matching over 10 bases. The CDR3 spans 15 residues. The trim removed 4 bases at V and 4 bases at J, leaving 7 bases unmatched. CDR1 and CDR2 (germline): SGDLS, YYNGEE. The CDR3: CASSPSGQGGETQYF. Written as DNA, the CDR3 is TGTGCCAGCAGCCCTTCCGGACAGGGGGGAGAGACCCAGTACTTC.

Points on this clonotype: One junction end does not reproduce the germline sequence, and a read error may be involved. The V call is TRBV19, the J call TRBJ2-6; 7 nucleotides match TRBD1. CDR3 length: 16 amino acids. Per germline, CDR1 LNHDA and CDR2 SQIVND (reference sequence). The CDR3 loop is CASKETGSSGVNVLTF. The CDR3, as DNA: TGTGCCAGTAAAGAGACAGGGAGCTCTGGGGTCAACGTCCTGACTTTC.